This T cell receptor beta chain was captured by sequencing in a study of T cells in Graves' hyperthyroidism and ophthalmopathy. Study overall: Peripheral blood was secured at the point of initial diagnosis, before any treatment.

At least ten counts were recorded for this clonotype. Newly diagnosed hyperthyroidism patients aged 18 to 65 years had disease lasting under 2 months. About 10 ml of fresh peripheral blood supplied the PBMCs. Germline V gives CDR1 LNHDA, CDR2 SQIVND (reference sequence). CDR3 length equals 15 residues. Trimming pared 3 bases from V and 5 bases from J, leaving 14 bases between. TCR beta CDR3 regions were amplified from RNA. RT-PCR in the first round (using the HTBI primer set) targeted the TCR CDR3. TCRdb reanalysed the multiplex PCR reads using MiXCR and keeps one entry per CDR3 protein. This sample has roughly 180,000 distinct CDR3 sequences; 9.4% occur once, and the top ten carry about 20%.

This TCR was sampled from a woman aged 18-35 years with Graves' hyperthyroidism that later progressed to Graves' ophthalmopathy. Sequenced sample: blood. The chain uses TRBV19 and TRBJ1-5, with a possible D match to TRBD1 (6 bases). In DNA, the CDR3 is TGTGCCAGTAGTATGAAGGGGGAATGGGATCAGCCCCAGCATTTT. The encoded protein is CASSMKGEWDQPQHF.